The clone carrying this T cell receptor (beta chain) was seen at least ten times. No antigen is known for it. The sample comes from a study of beta chain features in type 1 diabetes. Sequenced material consisted of expressed TCRB transcripts (all of the isolated RNA was reverse transcribed). The table came from immunoSEQ multiplex PCR; TCRdb's copy has only in-frame clones and leaves some out. The sample holds 300,000 or so clones; 7% to 9% are singletons and the top ten take more than 0.4%. General study points: Healthy donors had naive, central memory and Treg TCRB repertoires that appeared less similar than those seen among patients. Patients with type 1 diabetes carried fewer insertions and had more deletions at their VDJ junctions.

The V gene's germline CDR1 is MGHRA and CDR2 YSYEKL. The CDR3 runs 13 residues. V lost 5 bases, J lost 1 base, and 8 bases lay in between. Heparinised blood was drawn once per donor, averaging about 116 mL. A CD45RO/CCR7/CD25/CD127/CD95/CD27 panel sorted naive, central memory, regulatory and stem cell-like memory CD4+ cells. The chain joins TRBV4-1 to TRBJ1-1; D is ambiguous. This receptor was identified in a woman under 30 in good health. Sequencing used central memory CD4+ T cells from blood. The CDR3 DNA is TGCGCCAGCAGCGAGGCAAGGAACACTGAAGCTTTCTTT. Translated, it gives CASSEARNTEAFF.